One and the same sample provided the 26 T cell receptor beta chains below, sequenced in a study of beta chain features in type 1 diabetes. Antigens for these TCRs are unknown. Since all of the isolated RNA was reverse transcribed, expressed TCRB transcripts were what got sequenced. Libraries were prepared by immunoSEQ multiplex PCR; TCRdb keeps only in-frame clonotypes and omits some of them. The data show 95,000 to 150,000 clones, approximately 16% seen once. Study-wide points: All four CD4+ subsets from Type 1 diabetes patients carried moderately but significantly shorter TCRB CDR3s.

Sequenced input: central memory CD4+ T cells from blood. The receptors originated from a man under 40 with type 1 diabetes.

This clone was recorded a few times. CDR3 DNA sequence: TGTGCCAGCAGCGTAGAAGGGACAGCCTCCTACGAGCAGTACTTC. It is translated as CASSVEGTASYEQYF. The chain couples TRBV9 to TRBJ2-7; 7 nucleotides align to TRBD1. Germline assignment: CDR1 SGDLS and CDR2 YYNGEE. This CDR3 region has 15 residues. V was pared by 0 bases and J by 0 bases, with 3 bases of the junction left unmatched.

This clone was recorded many times. The chain uses TRBV11-3 and TRBJ2-5; D remains ambiguous. The V end was cut by 1 base, the J end by 0 bases, with 3 bases between. Germline assignment: CDR1 SGHNT and CDR2 YENEEA. The CDR3 is made up of 13 amino acids. CDR3 sequence reads: CASSLAYQETQYF. CDR3 sequence (DNA): TGTGCCAGCAGCTTAGCGTACCAAGAGACCCAGTACTTC. Drawing the rest from reference TRBV11-3 and TRBJ2-5, the complete variable domain is EAGVVQSPRYKIIEKKQPVAFWCNPISGHNTLYWYLQNLGQGPELLIRYENEEAVDDSQLPKDRFSAERLKGVDSTLKIQPAELGDSAVYLCASSLAYQETQYFGPGTRLLVL.

This clone has ten or more counts. This sample includes further DNA sequences coding for the same CDR3. The rearrangement joins TRBV7-2 to TRBJ2-7; 8 nucleotides match TRBD1. Unmatched junction bases numbered 0, after V lost 3 bases and J lost 5 bases. This CDR3 has 12 residues. Germline V gene data show CDR1 as SGHTA and CDR2 as FQGNSA. The DNA of the CDR3 is TGTGCCAGCAGCTTGACAGGGGACGAGCAGTACTTC. Protein product: CASSLTGDEQYF.

This chain uses TRBV5-5 with TRBJ2-1; TRBD1 matches at 7 bases. With V trimmed by 4 bases and J by 5 bases, 12 bases remained unmatched. The CDR3 contains 16 residues. Germline CDR1 SGHKS, CDR2 YYEKEE (reference sequence). CDR3 sequence (DNA): TGTGCCAGCAGCCCGTCCGGGACAGCCACACACAATGAGCAGTTCTTC. This translates into CASSPSGTATHNEQFF.

This clone has more than one count but fewer than ten. CDR3 nucleotide sequence: TGCGCCAGCAGCCAAGATATCGAGTTAGAGCAGTACTTC. It yields the protein CASSQDIELEQYF. The genes are TRBV4-3 and TRBJ2-7; D ambiguous. The CDR3 has 13 amino acids. Germline CDR1 is LGHNA and CDR2 is YSLEER. Trimming took off 0 bases at V and 7 bases at J, with 10 bases between the two ends.

The chain is built from TRBV2 and TRBJ1-6; D is unresolved. The CDR3 is 14 amino acids. Per germline, CDR1 SNHLY and CDR2 FYNNEI. V was trimmed by 5 bases and J by 6 bases, leaving 11 bases between them. CDR3 in DNA: TGTGCCAGCAGTTCCGCCGGCGGTAATTCACCCCTCCACTTT. It codes for CASSSAGGNSPLHF.

This clone was seen many times. V and J are TRBV10-3 and TRBJ2-3; 12 bases align to TRBD2. CDR1 ENHRY and CDR2 SYGVKD come from the germline V gene. The CDR3 loop spans 15 amino acids. The V segment lost 3 bases and the J segment 5 bases; nucleotides outside the gene matches: 3. CDR3 nucleotides: TGTGCCATCAGTGAAGGACTAGCGGGAAAAGATACGCAGTATTTT. This encodes CAISEGLAGKDTQYF.

The chain recombines TRBV7-2 with TRBJ2-6, with no clear D. The CDR3 length is 18 residues. CDR1 and CDR2 (germline): SGHTA, FQGNSA. Trimming cost V 6 bases and J 1 base, with 19 bases left between them. The CDR3 is CASSVGPGPLSGANVLTF. The CDR3 nucleotides are TGTGCCAGCAGTGTTGGCCCCGGCCCACTTTCTGGGGCCAACGTCCTGACTTTC.

This clone has a count of ten or more. The rearrangement links TRBV7-2 to TRBJ2-7, with no clear D. Between the trimmed V and J ends, which lost 5 bases and 6 bases, there was a span of 14 bases. This CDR3 comprises 13 residues. Germline loops: CDR1 SGHTA, CDR2 FQGNSA. In DNA form, the CDR3 reads TGTGCCAGCAGCAAAATGGGCGTGGTCGAGCAGTACTTC. It is translated as CASSKMGVVEQYF. Looking up the rest from reference TRBV7-2 and TRBJ2-7 gives the full variable domain: GAGVSQSPSNKVTEKGKDVELRCDPISGHTALYWYRQSLGQGLEFLIYFQGNSAPDKSGLPSDRFSAERTGGSVSTLTIQRTQQEDSAVYLCASSKMGVVEQYFGPGTRLTVT.

This clone was detected only a few times. The J gene is TRBJ2-7, the V gene TRBV28; D may correspond to TRBD1 or TRBD2 (5 bases each). CDR3 length: 13 residues. The germline V gene has CDR1 MDHEN and CDR2 SYDVKM. The ends were cut back, 6 bases at V and 12 bases at J, with 21 bases in the middle. DNA for the CDR3: TGTGCCAGCAGCGATGGGACCACCCGAGAGGTGTACTTC. Translating it yields CASSDGTTREVYF.

This clone was observed a handful of times. The rearrangement links TRBV9 to TRBJ2-2; D is ambiguous. Trimming shortened V by 0 bases and J by 1 base, and 7 bases separated the two germline ends. Germline values: CDR1 SGDLS, CDR2 YYNGEE. This CDR3 has 15 amino acids. The CDR3 coding sequence is TGTGCCAGCAGCGTAGGTATAGTGAACACCGGGGAGCTGTTTTTT. Protein sequence: CASSVGIVNTGELFF.

This clone was seen a few times. V gene TRBV7-2 combines with J gene TRBJ2-7; possibly TRBD2 for D (5 bases). The germline V gene has CDR1 SGHTA and CDR2 FQGNSA. With 2 bases removed from V and 4 bases from J, the gap between germline ends came to 9 bases. The CDR3 loop spans 13 amino acids. The CDR3 DNA sequence: TGTGCCAGCAGCTTATACGGGGAATACGAGCAGTACTTC. This translates into CASSLYGEYEQYF. The full variable domain, completed using reference TRBV7-2 and TRBJ2-7, is GAGVSQSPSNKVTEKGKDVELRCDPISGHTALYWYRQSLGQGLEFLIYFQGNSAPDKSGLPSDRFSAERTGGSVSTLTIQRTQQEDSAVYLCASSLYGEYEQYFGPGTRLTVT.

V usage is TRBV5-1 and J usage is TRBJ2-3, with D perhaps TRBD2 (5 bases). The germline V gene has CDR1 SGHRS and CDR2 YFSETQ. There are 13 residues in the CDR3. V lost 4 bases and J 2 bases, leaving 8 bases between the germline ends. Here the CDR3 reads CASSLAATDTQYF. In nucleotides, the CDR3 is TGCGCCAGCAGCCTAGCCGCCACAGATACGCAGTATTTT.

V and J are TRBV7-8 and TRBJ2-3; D gene ambiguous. The CDR3 consists of 12 residues. Per the germline V gene, CDR1 is SGHVS and CDR2 is FQNEAQ. Trimming left V 1 base short and J 7 bases short, with 6 bases between. The DNA of the CDR3 is TGTGCCAGCAGCTTAGTAATCTATACGCAGTATTTT. It yields the protein CASSLVIYTQYF.

The V call is TRBV4-1, the J call TRBJ1-3, with D unclear. The ends were cut back, 1 base at V and 0 bases at J, with 16 bases in the middle. CDR1 is MGHRA and CDR2 is YSYEKL in the germline V gene. This CDR3 is 18 amino acids long. The CDR3 region is CASSQVDLVPSSGNTIYF. The CDR3 nucleotides read TGCGCCAGCAGCCAAGTGGATCTTGTGCCGTCCTCTGGAAACACCATATATTTT.

In its sample, this clone was seen a few times. The sample has other DNA sequences that encode this CDR3 too. The rearrangement links TRBV18 to TRBJ2-6; D may be TRBD2 (5 bases). Germline CDR1 KGHSH, CDR2 LQKENI. With 3 bases removed from V and 2 bases from J, the gap between germline ends came to 5 bases. The CDR3 has 14 amino acids. In DNA form, the CDR3 reads TGTGCCAGCTCACCCGGGACTGGGGCCAACGTCCTGACTTTC. Translating it yields CASSPGTGANVLTF.

At least ten counts were recorded for this clone. The V gene is TRBV7-2, the J gene TRBJ2-1; 10 bases line up with TRBD2. Germline assignment: CDR1 SGHTA and CDR2 FQGNSA. Trimming cost V 4 bases and J 6 bases; bases outside gene matches: 9. This CDR3 has 16 residues. CDR3 amino acids: CASSSQLERGGNEQFF. The CDR3 DNA follows: TGTGCCAGCAGCTCTCAGCTAGAGCGGGGGGGCAATGAGCAGTTCTTC.

The chain recombines TRBV14 with TRBJ2-1; 7 positions match TRBD1. The CDR3 sequence is 12 residues long. Per the germline V gene, CDR1 is SGHDN and CDR2 is FVKESK. Losses at the gene ends were 4 bases for V and 9 bases for J; bases not matched to a gene: 3. The CDR3 spells CASSRAGGEQFF. The CDR3, as DNA: TGTGCCAGCAGCCGGGCAGGGGGTGAGCAGTTCTTC.

This clone turned up a few times. This rearrangement joins TRBV2 to TRBJ1-1; unclear D gene. Deletions cut 4 bases from V and 0 bases from J, with 9 bases between. CDR1 and CDR2 (germline): SNHLY, FYNNEI. The length of the CDR3 is 14 residues. CDR3 amino acids: CASSGGRLNTEAFF. In DNA form, the CDR3 reads TGTGCCAGCAGTGGTGGCCGCTTGAACACTGAAGCTTTCTTT.

On this clone: This likely came from a read error, as a far larger clone is one base away. V gene TRBV11-2 combines with J gene TRBJ2-7, with TRBD1 matching 8 bases. CDR1 is SGHAT, CDR2 FQNNGV, per germline. The CDR3 is made up of 12 amino acids. V gave up 3 bases and J gave up 5 bases; unmatched junction bases: 0. The CDR3 loop reads CASSLTGDEQYF. Written as DNA, the CDR3 is TGTGCCAGCAGCTTGACAGGGGACGAGCAGTACTTC.

This clone was picked up a small number of times. V and J are TRBV4-3 and TRBJ1-2; D is unclear. The CDR3 totals 14 residues. Trimming removed 1 base at V and 5 bases at J, with 11 bases between. Germline CDR1 and CDR2: LGHNA and YSLEER. CDR3: CASSQGVSTYGYTF. DNA for the CDR3: TGCGCCAGCAGCCAAGGGGTGTCGACTTATGGCTACACCTTC.

This clone was seen only a few times. The gene calls are TRBV7-2 and TRBJ2-2; 11 bases align to TRBD1. Germline loops: CDR1 SGHTA, CDR2 FQGNSA. Losses at the gene ends were 9 bases for V and 7 bases for J; bases not matched to a gene: 7. CDR3 length equals 14 residues. The CDR3, as DNA: TGTGCCAGTAGTGGACAGGGGGCGGTCGGGGAGCTGTTTTTT. Its translation is CASSGQGAVGELFF.

This clone occurred many times. The genes are TRBV7-2 and TRBJ2-1; D is ambiguous. The CDR3 spans 12 residues. CDR1 is SGHTA and CDR2 is FQGNSA in the germline V gene. V was shortened by 5 bases and J by 5 bases, with 7 bases between the two germline ends. The CDR3: CASSLADNEQFF. The CDR3 nucleotides read TGTGCCAGCAGCCTCGCTGACAATGAGCAGTTCTTC.

The chain has TRBV1 and TRBJ1-2; TRBD1, the table's D call, was not compared with the DNA. TRBV1 is noted as a pseudogene. CDR3 length: 16 residues. The CDR3 here is CTSSQAHWTADNGYTF. The CDR3 nucleotides are TGCACCAGCAGCCAAGCCCATTGGACAGCCGATAATGGCTACACCTTC.

The J gene is TRBJ1-2, the V gene TRBV27, with D unclear. The CDR3 has 13 residues. Germline assignment: CDR1 MNHEY and CDR2 SMNVEV (reference sequence). Trimming removed 1 base from V and 3 bases from J, with 6 bases in between. The CDR3 bases are TGTGCCAGCAGTTTATATGGGTACTATGGCTACACCTTC. It translates to CASSLYGYYGYTF.

The V and J genes are TRBV19 and TRBJ1-2; 10 nucleotides line up with TRBD1. The CDR3 totals 16 residues. Germline loops: CDR1 LNHDA, CDR2 SQIVND (reference sequence). J gave up 3 bases and V 5 bases, and 9 bases lay outside the gene matches. CDR3 sequence (DNA): TGTGCCAGTAGTCCGGGACAGGGGAAAGGGGACTATGGCTACACCTTC. As protein: CASSPGQGKGDYGYTF.